Following are 2 T cell receptor beta chains from one sample sequenced in a study of shared clonotypes between healthy human individuals. Sequenced by immunoSEQ multiplex PCR; TCRdb stores in-frame clones only, minus some. The sample yields approximately 1.4 million clones, approximately 98% seen once. Sequenced sample: naive CD4+ T cells sorted from blood. Subset specified: CD45RA+ positively selected. Receptors were obtained from a man between 25 and 39 years old in good health.

The rearrangement uses TRBV7-9 and TRBJ2-7, with D perhaps matching TRBD1 (6 bases). CDR1 SEHNR and CDR2 FQNEAQ come from the germline V gene (reference sequence). CDR3 length equals 14 residues. Trimming pared 6 bases from V and 4 bases from J, leaving 16 bases between. CDR3 DNA: TGTGCCAGCAGAGAACAGGGCGGTTCGTACGAGCAGTACTTC. Protein product: CASREQGGSYEQYF.

The chain couples TRBV5-4 to TRBJ2-5; no reliable D call. The CDR3 loop spans 12 amino acids. Germline assignment: CDR1 SGHNT and CDR2 YYREEE (reference sequence). V lost 4 bases to trimming and J lost 11 bases, with 15 bases between them. Here the CDR3 reads CASSHTNKKQYF. As DNA, the CDR3 is TGTGCCAGCAGCCACACAAATAAGAAGCAGTACTTC.